This T cell receptor (beta chain) was identified during a study of T cell repertoires in cytomegalovirus infection. Whole-study context: Well-studied HLA-B-restricted epitopes and recently identified HLA-C-restricted epitopes of CMV were both used in the study.

This clonotype was observed once. Its antigen is unidentified. V lost 3 bases to trimming and J lost 9 bases, with 20 bases between them. The CDR3 is 15 amino acids. Germline CDR1 MDHEN, CDR2 SYDVKM. TCRdb reanalysed the reads using MiXCR and keeps one entry per CDR3 protein. The sample has 300,000 to 400,000 distinct CDR3 sequences, almost 30% seen once. This TCR derives from a human donor in good health (CMV status not recorded). Some clones in this sample may be carry-over from other donors' samples. J is TRBJ2-5 and V is TRBV28; D may correspond to TRBD1 or TRBD2 (5 bases each). The starting material was cultured PBMCs, obtained from culture after CMV antigen stimulation. CDR3 coding DNA: TGTGCCAGCAGTTTTAGACGGGGAGTTGGGGCGGCCCAGTACTTC. It translates to CASSFRRGVGAAQYF.